This T cell receptor (beta chain) was documented in a study of cytomegalovirus exposure and HLA in healthy donors. CDR3 length: 16 amino acids. Germline V gives CDR1 SGHRS, CDR2 YFSETQ. V was clipped by 0 bases and J by 2 bases; unmatched bases: 5. Researchers ran the PCR with 60 Vbeta and 13 Jbeta primers. Using immunoSEQ multiplex PCR, the repertoire was profiled, and TCRdb retains in-frame clones only, with some absent. The repertoire has about 95,000 clones, 82% of them found once; the top ten carry 3% to 4%. The TCR sequence derives from a man in his thirties or forties in good health and CMV-seropositive. This chain joins TRBV5-1 and TRBJ2-3; 8 nucleotides match TRBD2. The sequenced sample consisted of PBMCs. The CDR3 DNA reads as TGCGCCAGCAGCTTGGGGGCTAGCGGGTACACAGATACGCAGTATTTT. Amino acid sequence: CASSLGASGYTDTQYF.